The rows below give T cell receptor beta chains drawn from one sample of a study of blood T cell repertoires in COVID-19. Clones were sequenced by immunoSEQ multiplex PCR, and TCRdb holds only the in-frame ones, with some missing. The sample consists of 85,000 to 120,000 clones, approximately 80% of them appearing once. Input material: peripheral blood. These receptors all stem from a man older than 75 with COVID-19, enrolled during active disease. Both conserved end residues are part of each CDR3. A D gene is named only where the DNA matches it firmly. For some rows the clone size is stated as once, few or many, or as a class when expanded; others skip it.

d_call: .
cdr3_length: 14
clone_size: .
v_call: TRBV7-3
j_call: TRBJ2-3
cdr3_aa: CASSLGLSTDTQYF
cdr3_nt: TGTGCCAGCAGCTTAGGCCTGAGCACAGATACGCAGTATTTT

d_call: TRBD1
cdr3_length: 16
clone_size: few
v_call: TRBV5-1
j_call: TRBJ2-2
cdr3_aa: CASSFWTGGNTGELFF
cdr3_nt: TGCGCCAGCAGCTTCTGGACAGGGGGAAACACCGGGGAGCTGTTTTTT

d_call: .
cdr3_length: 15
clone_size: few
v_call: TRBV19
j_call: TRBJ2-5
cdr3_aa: CASRRQALPGETQYF
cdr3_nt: TGTGCCAGTAGACGGCAGGCCTTGCCGGGGGAGACCCAGTACTTC

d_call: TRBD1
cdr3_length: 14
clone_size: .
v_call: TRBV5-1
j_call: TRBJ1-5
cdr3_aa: CASSPRTGGQPQHF
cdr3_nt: TGCGCCAGCAGCCCCCGGACAGGGGGCCAGCCCCAGCATTTT

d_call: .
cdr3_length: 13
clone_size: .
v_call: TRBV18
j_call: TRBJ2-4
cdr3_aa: CASSPAGSHILYF
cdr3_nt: TGTGCCAGCTCCCCGGCTGGGAGCCATATTTTGTACTTC

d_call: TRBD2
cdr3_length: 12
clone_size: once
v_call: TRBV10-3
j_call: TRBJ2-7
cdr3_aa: CAISEWEGQQYF
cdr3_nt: TGTGCCATCAGTGAGTGGGAGGGACAGCAGTACTTC

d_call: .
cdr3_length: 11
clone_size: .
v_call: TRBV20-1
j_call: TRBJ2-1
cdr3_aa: CSAVSYNEQFF
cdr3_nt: TGCAGTGCCGTCTCCTACAATGAGCAGTTCTTC

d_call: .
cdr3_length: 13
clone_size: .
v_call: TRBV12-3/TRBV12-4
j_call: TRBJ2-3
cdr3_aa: CASSLAATDTQYF
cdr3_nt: TGTGCCAGCAGTTTAGCGGCCACAGATACGCAGTATTTT

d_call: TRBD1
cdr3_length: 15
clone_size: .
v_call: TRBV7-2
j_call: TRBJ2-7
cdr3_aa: CASSFTGQGITRQYF
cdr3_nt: TGTGCCAGCAGCTTTACAGGACAGGGGATTACGAGGCAGTACTTC

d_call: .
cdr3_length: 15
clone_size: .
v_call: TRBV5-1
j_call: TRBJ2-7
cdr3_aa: CASSFAAGGSYEQYF
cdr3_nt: TGCGCCAGCAGCTTTGCTGCTGGCGGATCCTACGAGCAGTACTTC

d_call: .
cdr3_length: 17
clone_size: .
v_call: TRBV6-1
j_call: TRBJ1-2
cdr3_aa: CASSANIYRREDYGYTF
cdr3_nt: TGTGCCAGCAGTGCAAACATCTATCGTCGGGAGGACTATGGCTACACCTTC

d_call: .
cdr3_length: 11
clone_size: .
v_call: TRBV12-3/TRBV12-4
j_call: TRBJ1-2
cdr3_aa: CASSLRYGYTF
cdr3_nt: TGTGCCAGCAGTTTGAGATACGGCTACACCTTC

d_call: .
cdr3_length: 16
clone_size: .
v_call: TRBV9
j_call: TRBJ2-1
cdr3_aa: CASSVGALATSNEQFF
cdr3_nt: TGTGCCAGCAGCGTAGGGGCGCTAGCGACTAGCAATGAGCAGTTCTTC

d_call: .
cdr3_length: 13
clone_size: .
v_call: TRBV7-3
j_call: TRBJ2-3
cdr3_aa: CASSSTYTDTQYF
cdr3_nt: TGTGCCAGCAGCTCCACCTACACAGATACGCAGTATTTT

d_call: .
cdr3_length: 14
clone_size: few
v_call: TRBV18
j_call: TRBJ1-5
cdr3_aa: CASSPGTNNQPQHF
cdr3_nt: TGTGCCAGCTCTCCCGGGACAAACAATCAGCCCCAGCATTTT

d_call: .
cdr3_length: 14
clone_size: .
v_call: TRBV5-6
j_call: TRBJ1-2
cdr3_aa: CASSLRALSYGYTF
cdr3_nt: TGTGCCAGCAGCCTCAGGGCACTATCCTATGGCTACACCTTC

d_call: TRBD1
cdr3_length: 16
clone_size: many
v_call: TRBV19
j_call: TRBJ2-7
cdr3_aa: CASSIGAGTGINEQYF
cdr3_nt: TGTGCCAGTAGTATAGGGGCAGGGACAGGGATCAACGAGCAGTACTTC

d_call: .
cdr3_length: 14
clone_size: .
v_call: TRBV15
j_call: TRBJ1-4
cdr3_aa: CATSLRVRNEKLFF
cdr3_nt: TGTGCCACCAGTCTCAGGGTTCGTAATGAAAAACTGTTTTTT

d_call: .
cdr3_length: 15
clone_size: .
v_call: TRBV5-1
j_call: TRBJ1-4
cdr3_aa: CASSLSAGSNEKLFF
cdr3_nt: TGCGCCAGCAGCTTGTCCGCAGGGTCGAATGAAAAACTGTTTTTT

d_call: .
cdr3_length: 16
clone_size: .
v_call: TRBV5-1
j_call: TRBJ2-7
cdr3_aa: CASSLEGGGISYEQYF
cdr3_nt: TGCGCCAGCAGCTTGGAGGGAGGTGGGATCTCCTACGAGCAGTACTTC

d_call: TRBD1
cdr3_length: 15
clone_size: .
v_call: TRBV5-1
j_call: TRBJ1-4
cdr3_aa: CASSLQGGADEKLFF
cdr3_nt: TGCGCCAGCAGCCTCCAAGGGGGCGCAGATGAAAAACTGTTTTTT

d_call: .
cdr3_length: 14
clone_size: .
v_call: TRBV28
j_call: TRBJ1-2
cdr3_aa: CASSLAGPNYGYTF
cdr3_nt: TGTGCCAGCAGTTTAGCAGGGCCTAACTATGGCTACACCTTC

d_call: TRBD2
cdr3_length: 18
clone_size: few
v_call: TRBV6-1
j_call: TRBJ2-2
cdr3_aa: CASREDVNAGGRTGELFF
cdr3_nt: TGTGCCAGCAGGGAAGACGTTAATGCGGGAGGGCGAACCGGGGAGCTGTTTTTT

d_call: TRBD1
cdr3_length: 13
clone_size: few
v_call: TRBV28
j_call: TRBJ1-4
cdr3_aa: CATAGTGREKLFF
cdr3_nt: TGTGCCACCGCAGGGACAGGGAGGGAAAAACTGTTTTTT

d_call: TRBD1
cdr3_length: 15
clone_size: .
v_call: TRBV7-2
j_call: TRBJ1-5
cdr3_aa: CASSLGTGGNQPQHF
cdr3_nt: TGTGCCAGCAGCTTAGGGACAGGGGGCAATCAGCCCCAGCATTTT

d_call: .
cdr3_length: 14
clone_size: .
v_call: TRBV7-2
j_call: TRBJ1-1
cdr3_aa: CASSRGFGAGPAFF
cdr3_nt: TGTGCCAGCAGCCGGGGGTTTGGCGCAGGGCCAGCTTTCTTT

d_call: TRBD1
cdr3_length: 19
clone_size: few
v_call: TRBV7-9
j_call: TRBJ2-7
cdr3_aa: CASSYPKNTGQGKSYEQYF
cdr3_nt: TGTGCCAGCAGCTACCCGAAGAATACCGGACAGGGAAAATCCTACGAGCAGTACTTC

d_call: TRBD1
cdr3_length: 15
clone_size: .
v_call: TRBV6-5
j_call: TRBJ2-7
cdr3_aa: CASSFRTGGPYEQYF
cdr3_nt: TGTGCCAGCAGTTTCCGGACAGGGGGCCCCTACGAGCAGTACTTC

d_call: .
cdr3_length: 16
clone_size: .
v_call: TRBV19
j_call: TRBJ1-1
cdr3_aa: CASRPGGTYMNTEAFF
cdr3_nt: TGTGCCAGTAGACCTGGGGGGACCTACATGAACACTGAAGCTTTCTTT

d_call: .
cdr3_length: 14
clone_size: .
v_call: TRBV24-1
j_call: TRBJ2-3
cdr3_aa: CATSDFSRSDTQYF
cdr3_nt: TGTGCCACCAGTGATTTTTCCCGGTCAGATACGCAGTATTTT

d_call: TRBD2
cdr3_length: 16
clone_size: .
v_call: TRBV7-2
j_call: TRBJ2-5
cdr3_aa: CASSPGLAAIQETQYF
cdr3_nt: TGTGCCAGCAGCCCGGGACTAGCGGCAATCCAAGAGACCCAGTACTTC

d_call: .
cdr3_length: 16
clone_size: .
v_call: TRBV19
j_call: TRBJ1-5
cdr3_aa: CASSDGPIASNQPQHF
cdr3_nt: TGTGCCAGTAGTGATGGGCCTATCGCGAGCAATCAGCCCCAGCATTTT

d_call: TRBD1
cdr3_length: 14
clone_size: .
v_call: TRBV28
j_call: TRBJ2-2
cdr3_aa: CASSLRGHTGELFF
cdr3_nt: TGTGCCAGCAGTTTGAGGGGGCACACCGGGGAGCTGTTTTTT

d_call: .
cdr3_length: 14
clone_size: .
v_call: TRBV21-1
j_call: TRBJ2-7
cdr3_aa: CASKTGTGAYEQYF
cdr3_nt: TGTGCCAGCAAGACCGGGACAGGGGCCTACGAGCAGTACTTC

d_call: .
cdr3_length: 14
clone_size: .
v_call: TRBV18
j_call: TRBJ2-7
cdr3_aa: CASSPEGTGGEQYF
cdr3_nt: TGTGCCAGCTCACCAGAGGGGACTGGGGGCGAGCAGTACTTC

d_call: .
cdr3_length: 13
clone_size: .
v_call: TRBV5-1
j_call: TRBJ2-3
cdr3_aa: CASSLGQSDTQYF
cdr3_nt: TGCGCCAGCAGCTTGGGACAGTCCGATACGCAGTATTTT

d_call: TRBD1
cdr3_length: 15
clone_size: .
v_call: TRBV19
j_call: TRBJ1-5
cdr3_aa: CATRNMQGVYQPQHF
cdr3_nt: TGTGCCACGAGGAATATGCAGGGGGTTTATCAGCCCCAGCATTTT

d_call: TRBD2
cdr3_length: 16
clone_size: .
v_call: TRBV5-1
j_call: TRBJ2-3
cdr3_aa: CASSFFLLAGADTQYF
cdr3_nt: TGCGCCAGCAGCTTTTTTTTACTAGCGGGAGCAGATACGCAGTATTTT

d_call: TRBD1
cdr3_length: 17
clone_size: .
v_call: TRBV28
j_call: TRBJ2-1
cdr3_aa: CASRSGTGVVVYNEQFF
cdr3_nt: TGTGCCAGCAGATCCGGGACAGGGGTGGTGGTCTACAATGAGCAGTTCTTC

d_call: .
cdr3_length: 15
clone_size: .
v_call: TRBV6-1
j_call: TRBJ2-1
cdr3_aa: CASSQGGLSYNEQFF
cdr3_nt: TGTGCCAGCAGTCAGGGGGGCCTCTCCTACAATGAGCAGTTCTTC

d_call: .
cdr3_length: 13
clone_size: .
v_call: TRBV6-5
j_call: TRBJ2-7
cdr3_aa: CASTRTGTYEQYF
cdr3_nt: TGTGCCAGCACCCGTACAGGGACCTACGAGCAGTACTTC

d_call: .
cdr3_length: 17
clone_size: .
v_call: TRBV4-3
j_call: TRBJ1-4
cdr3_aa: CASSQDLQGDWGEKLFF
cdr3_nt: TGCGCCAGCAGCCAAGATTTACAGGGAGATTGGGGTGAAAAACTGTTTTTT

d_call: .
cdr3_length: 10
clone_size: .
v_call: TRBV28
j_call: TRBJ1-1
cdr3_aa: CASRRTEAFF
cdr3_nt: TGTGCCAGTCGACGGACAGAGGCTTTCTTT

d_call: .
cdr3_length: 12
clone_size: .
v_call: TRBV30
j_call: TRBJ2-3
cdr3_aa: CAWSMRPDTQYF
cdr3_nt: TGTGCCTGGAGTATGAGGCCAGATACGCAGTATTTT

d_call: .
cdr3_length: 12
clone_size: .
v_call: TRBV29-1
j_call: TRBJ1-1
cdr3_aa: CSVARGITEAFF
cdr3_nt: TGCAGCGTCGCCAGGGGAATTACTGAAGCTTTCTTT

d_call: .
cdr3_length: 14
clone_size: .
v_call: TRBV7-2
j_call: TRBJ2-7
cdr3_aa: CASSLGWSSYEQYF
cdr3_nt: TGTGCCAGCAGCTTGGGTTGGAGCTCCTACGAGCAGTACTTC